This is a list of T cell receptor beta chains from one sample in a study of spatial heterogeneity in lung cancer. TCRdb re-called the 5' RACE reads through MiXCR, storing one row per CDR3 protein. The sample includes approximately 3,100 distinct CDR3 sequences, roughly 6.1% of them seen just once. The sample consisted of lung tumor tissue, taken at surgery. Receptors were obtained from a male donor with early-stage non-small cell lung cancer. Both conserved end residues are part of each CDR3. Fields, in order: clone size, V gene, J gene, D gene, CDR3 DNA, CDR3 protein. A D gene is named only where the DNA matches it firmly. Rows may omit the clone size; those that give it use once, few, many or a size class.

abundance: .; v_gene: TRBV5-1; j_gene: TRBJ2-1; d_gene: TRBD2; CDR3nt: TGCGCCAGCAGCAACCCCCAACTAGCGGGTGTGTCCAATGAGCAGTTCTTC; CDR3aa: CASSNPQLAGVSNEQFF
abundance: medium-sized; v_gene: TRBV7-2; j_gene: TRBJ1-2; d_gene: TRBD1; CDR3nt: TGTGCCAGCAGCTTAGGCGGGACAGGGGGCTTTGGCTACACCTTC; CDR3aa: CASSLGGTGGFGYTF
abundance: many; v_gene: TRBV5-1; j_gene: TRBJ2-1; d_gene: .; CDR3nt: TGCGCCAGCAGCTACGGGTCCGACTACAGTGAGCAGTTCTTC; CDR3aa: CASSYGSDYSEQFF
abundance: few; v_gene: TRBV3-1; j_gene: TRBJ2-1; d_gene: TRBD2; CDR3nt: TGTGCCAGCAGTCTTCCGGGACTAGCGGGGTTTGAGCAGTTCTTC; CDR3aa: CASSLPGLAGFEQFF
abundance: many; v_gene: TRBV7-8; j_gene: TRBJ2-7; d_gene: TRBD2; CDR3nt: TGTGCCAGCAGCTTCGCGGGGGTAGTCGAGCAGTACTTC; CDR3aa: CASSFAGVVEQYF
abundance: medium-sized; v_gene: TRBV19; j_gene: TRBJ1-1; d_gene: .; CDR3nt: TGTGCCAGTAAGGGACAATGGAACACTGAAGCTTTCTTT; CDR3aa: CASKGQWNTEAFF
abundance: medium-sized; v_gene: TRBV6-1; j_gene: TRBJ1-1; d_gene: TRBD1; CDR3nt: TGTGCCAGCACTTTGACAGGGATGAACACTGAAGCTTTCTTT; CDR3aa: CASTLTGMNTEAFF
abundance: medium-sized; v_gene: TRBV7-2; j_gene: TRBJ1-5; d_gene: TRBD1; CDR3nt: TGTGCCAGCAGCCCGCGACAGGGGGCCCAGCCCCAGCATTTT; CDR3aa: CASSPRQGAQPQHF
abundance: many; v_gene: TRBV12-3/TRBV12-4; j_gene: TRBJ2-3; d_gene: TRBD2; CDR3nt: TGTGCCACAAAAACGAGCGGGAGAGCCCCAGATACGCAGTATTTT; CDR3aa: CATKTSGRAPDTQYF
abundance: medium-sized; v_gene: TRBV7-6; j_gene: TRBJ2-2; d_gene: TRBD1; CDR3nt: TGTGCCAGCAGCTTAGAAAGGACAGGGAACACCGGGGAGCTGTTTTTT; CDR3aa: CASSLERTGNTGELFF
abundance: large; v_gene: TRBV11-2; j_gene: TRBJ2-7; d_gene: TRBD1; CDR3nt: TGTGCCAGCAGCCCGGACAGGCTTTCCTACGAGCAGTACTTC; CDR3aa: CASSPDRLSYEQYF
abundance: medium-sized; v_gene: TRBV5-1; j_gene: TRBJ1-2; d_gene: .; CDR3nt: TGCGCCAGCAGCTGGCAGGGAGATGGCTACACCTTC; CDR3aa: CASSWQGDGYTF
abundance: many; v_gene: TRBV20-1; j_gene: TRBJ2-7; d_gene: .; CDR3nt: TGCAGTGCTGCCCCCGCCCGGGCCCGGGGCTACGAGCAGTACTTC; CDR3aa: CSAAPARARGYEQYF
abundance: medium-sized; v_gene: TRBV5-6; j_gene: TRBJ2-5; d_gene: .; CDR3nt: TGTGCCAGCAGCCCGGACGGTCTAGAGACCCAGTACTTC; CDR3aa: CASSPDGLETQYF
abundance: .; v_gene: TRBV7-2; j_gene: TRBJ2-7; d_gene: TRBD1; CDR3nt: TGTGCCAGCAGCAGATGGACAGGGTACTACGAGCAGTACTTC; CDR3aa: CASSRWTGYYEQYF
abundance: medium-sized; v_gene: TRBV20-1; j_gene: TRBJ1-2; d_gene: .; CDR3nt: TGCAGTGCTAGAGACCCACGGGCAGGCTTCTACACCTTC; CDR3aa: CSARDPRAGFYTF
abundance: medium-sized; v_gene: TRBV29-1; j_gene: TRBJ2-3; d_gene: .; CDR3nt: TGCAGCGTGGTAGGACAGCCCGGCACAGATACGCAGTATTTT; CDR3aa: CSVVGQPGTDTQYF
abundance: .; v_gene: TRBV20-1; j_gene: TRBJ2-1; d_gene: TRBD1; CDR3nt: TGCAGTGCTAGGGGACCAGGGGGCTCCTACAATGAGCAGTTCTTC; CDR3aa: CSARGPGGSYNEQFF
abundance: few; v_gene: TRBV6-7; j_gene: TRBJ1-6; d_gene: .; CDR3nt: TGTGCCAGCAGTTACTTTTCCAGCTCCTATAATTCACCCCTCCACTTT; CDR3aa: CASSYFSSSYNSPLHF
abundance: few; v_gene: TRBV20-1; j_gene: TRBJ2-5; d_gene: .; CDR3nt: TGCAGTGCCTCCCTAGCGGAGACCCAGTACTTC; CDR3aa: CSASLAETQYF
abundance: medium-sized; v_gene: TRBV29-1; j_gene: TRBJ1-1; d_gene: TRBD1; CDR3nt: TGCAGCGTTGAGGGACAGGGGGCGACTGAAGCTTTCTTT; CDR3aa: CSVEGQGATEAFF
abundance: many; v_gene: TRBV29-1; j_gene: TRBJ1-1; d_gene: .; CDR3nt: TGCAGCGTTTGCGAGGGCGGCCCGAACACTGAAGCTTTCTTT; CDR3aa: CSVCEGGPNTEAFF
abundance: medium-sized; v_gene: TRBV7-8; j_gene: TRBJ2-7; d_gene: TRBD1; CDR3nt: TGTGCCAGCAGCCCGAGACAGGGATCCTACGAGCAGTACTTC; CDR3aa: CASSPRQGSYEQYF
abundance: many; v_gene: TRBV20-1; j_gene: TRBJ2-1; d_gene: TRBD2; CDR3nt: TGCAGTGCAGGACTAGCGGGAGAGCAGTTCTTC; CDR3aa: CSAGLAGEQFF
abundance: few; v_gene: TRBV28; j_gene: TRBJ2-2; d_gene: TRBD1; CDR3nt: TGTGCCAGCAGTTTATCCGGGACAGTGAGTTCCGGGGAGCTGTTTTTT; CDR3aa: CASSLSGTVSSGELFF
abundance: medium-sized; v_gene: TRBV29-1; j_gene: TRBJ2-2; d_gene: .; CDR3nt: TGCAGCGTCCGGACGGGGGCGAACACCGGGGAGCTGTTTTTT; CDR3aa: CSVRTGANTGELFF
abundance: many; v_gene: TRBV9; j_gene: TRBJ2-1; d_gene: .; CDR3nt: TGTGCCAGCAGCGTCCGTCCATTCAACAATGAGCAGTTCTTC; CDR3aa: CASSVRPFNNEQFF
abundance: .; v_gene: TRBV7-8; j_gene: TRBJ2-2; d_gene: TRBD1; CDR3nt: TGTGCCAGCAGCTCCCGGGACAGGAGCAACACCGGGGAGCTGTTTTTT; CDR3aa: CASSSRDRSNTGELFF
abundance: medium-sized; v_gene: TRBV7-3; j_gene: TRBJ2-7; d_gene: .; CDR3nt: TGTGCCAGCAGCCCGGACCCAACCTACGAGCAGTACTTC; CDR3aa: CASSPDPTYEQYF
abundance: medium-sized; v_gene: TRBV20-1; j_gene: TRBJ1-3; d_gene: TRBD1; CDR3nt: TGCAGTGCTGTAGCTACAGGGGGAGGTCGAAACACCATATATTTT; CDR3aa: CSAVATGGGRNTIYF
abundance: few; v_gene: TRBV20-1; j_gene: TRBJ2-5; d_gene: .; CDR3nt: TGCAGTGCTAGAGATGAGGGTAGCGGTCAGGAGACCCAGTACTTC; CDR3aa: CSARDEGSGQETQYF
abundance: medium-sized; v_gene: TRBV11-2; j_gene: TRBJ2-7; d_gene: TRBD2; CDR3nt: TGTGCCAGCAGCTTACTAGCGGGAGAAGCCGAGCAGTACTTC; CDR3aa: CASSLLAGEAEQYF
abundance: medium-sized; v_gene: TRBV9; j_gene: TRBJ2-1; d_gene: .; CDR3nt: TGTGCCAGCAGCGTAGGCGGCCCCTCCTACAATGAGCAGTTCTTC; CDR3aa: CASSVGGPSYNEQFF
abundance: .; v_gene: TRBV2; j_gene: TRBJ2-2; d_gene: .; CDR3nt: TGTGCCAGCGCAAAGCTCCCGGGAACCGGGGAGCTGTTTTTT; CDR3aa: CASAKLPGTGELFF
abundance: .; v_gene: TRBV5-1; j_gene: TRBJ1-2; d_gene: .; CDR3nt: TGCGCCAGCAGCTTGAACGGGAATGGCTACACCTTC; CDR3aa: CASSLNGNGYTF
abundance: medium-sized; v_gene: TRBV6-2/TRBV6-3; j_gene: TRBJ2-1; d_gene: .; CDR3nt: TGTGCCAGCAGTTACTCACCGGTTACGGGAATTTACAATGAGCAGTTCTTC; CDR3aa: CASSYSPVTGIYNEQFF
abundance: few; v_gene: TRBV20-1; j_gene: TRBJ2-7; d_gene: TRBD2; CDR3nt: TGCAGGGCTAGCGGACTAGCGGGGGGGTTCGAGCAGTACTTC; CDR3aa: CRASGLAGGFEQYF
abundance: medium-sized; v_gene: TRBV4-3; j_gene: TRBJ2-5; d_gene: .; CDR3nt: TGCGCCAGCAGCCAAGACGCCGGGACCGAGACCCAGTACTTC; CDR3aa: CASSQDAGTETQYF
abundance: .; v_gene: TRBV7-2; j_gene: TRBJ2-7; d_gene: .; CDR3nt: TGTGCCAGCAGCTCGGACGCAGCCTACGAGCAGTACTTC; CDR3aa: CASSSDAAYEQYF
abundance: .; v_gene: TRBV11-1; j_gene: TRBJ2-1; d_gene: TRBD2; CDR3nt: TGTGCCAGCAGCAGCTCCGAGGGACTAGTCTCCTACAATGAGCAGTTCTTC; CDR3aa: CASSSSEGLVSYNEQFF